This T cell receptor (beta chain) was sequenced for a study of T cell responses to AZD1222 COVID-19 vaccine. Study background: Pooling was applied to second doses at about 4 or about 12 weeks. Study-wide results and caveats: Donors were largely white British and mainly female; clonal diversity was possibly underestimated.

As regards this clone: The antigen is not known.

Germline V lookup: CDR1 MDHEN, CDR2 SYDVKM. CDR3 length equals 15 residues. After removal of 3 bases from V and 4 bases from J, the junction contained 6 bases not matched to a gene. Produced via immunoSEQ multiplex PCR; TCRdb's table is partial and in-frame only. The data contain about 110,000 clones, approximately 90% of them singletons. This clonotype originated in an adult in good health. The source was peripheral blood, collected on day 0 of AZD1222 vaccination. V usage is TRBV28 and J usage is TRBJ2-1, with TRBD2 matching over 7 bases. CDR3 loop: CASSLASGMYNEQFF. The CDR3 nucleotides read TGTGCCAGCAGTTTGGCGAGCGGGATGTACAATGAGCAGTTCTTC.